This T cell receptor (beta chain) was captured by sequencing in a study of blood T cell repertoires in COVID-19. Sequenced by immunoSEQ multiplex PCR; TCRdb stores in-frame clones only, minus some. The table lists about 140,000 clones, roughly 79% of them singletons. With 5 bases removed from V and 3 bases from J, the gap between germline ends came to 11 bases. The germline CDR1 and CDR2 sequences are SGHRS and YFSETQ. The CDR3 is 13 residues long. Material for sequencing was peripheral blood. This receptor was obtained from a human donor in a cohort sampled during active COVID-19. The V gene is TRBV5-1, the J gene TRBJ2-5, with a tentative D call TRBD1 (6 bases). The chain's CDR3 is CASSTGQKETQYF. For the CDR3, the DNA is TGCGCCAGCAGTACAGGACAGAAAGAGACCCAGTACTTC.